This TCR beta chain comes out of a study of cytomegalovirus exposure and HLA in healthy donors. General study results and limits: Clonal expansion, a later analysis showed, was greater in HLA-associated TCR beta chains than in equally common others. Cytomegalovirus association was assigned to more than 150 TCR beta chains.

This clone showed up just a few times. The antigen is undetermined. The PCR contained 60 Vbeta and 13 Jbeta primers. Assay: immunoSEQ multiplex PCR; the TCRdb copy retains only in-frame clones and omits some. The sample has about 150,000 clones; about four fifths are singletons. The material sequenced was PBMCs. The receptor was isolated from a man in his forties or fifties in good health and CMV-seropositive.

CDR3 sequence (DNA): TGTGCCAGCAGTTACTCACGGGGAGAACAGCCCCAGCATTTT. It codes for CASSYSRGEQPQHF. The chain is built from TRBV6-5 and TRBJ1-5; unclear D gene. Germline V gene sequence: CDR1 MNHEY, CDR2 SVGAGI. Deletions cut 0 bases from V and 7 bases from J, with 10 bases between. The CDR3 extends over 14 amino acids.